The rows below give T cell receptor beta chains drawn from one sample of a study of glioma-infiltrating T cells after dendritic cell vaccination. This table comes from immunoSEQ multiplex PCR, and its TCRdb copy is limited to in-frame clones, with some not included. The repertoire consists of around 83,000 clones, with approximately 81% occurring once and the leading ten covering about 8.5%. Sequenced here: blood, sampled after dendritic cell vaccination. All receptors derive from a human donor with glioblastoma. Each CDR3 is given with its conserved first and last residue. A D gene is named only where the DNA matches it firmly. Size is omitted from some rows. Given values are once, few, many or a class for expanded clones.

J: TRBJ2-3
V: TRBV11-2
size: .
D: TRBD2
DNA: TGTGCCAGCAGGGGGGGACTAGCGGGAGTACGGGGCACAGATACGCAGTATTTT
CDR3: CASRGGLAGVRGTDTQYF

J: TRBJ2-1
V: TRBV30
size: .
D: .
DNA: TGTGCCTGGACCTCTGCTCTAACAGGGGGGGCGGACAATGAGCAGTTCTTC
CDR3: CAWTSALTGGADNEQFF

J: TRBJ2-2
V: TRBV7-3
size: .
D: .
DNA: TGTGCCAGCAGCTTATCTCTCGGGACCGGGGAGCTGTTTTTT
CDR3: CASSLSLGTGELFF

J: TRBJ1-2
V: TRBV6-5
size: once
D: .
DNA: TGTGCCAGCAGTTACAGCAGGTGGTATGGCTACACCTTC
CDR3: CASSYSRWYGYTF

J: TRBJ2-3
V: TRBV6-1
size: .
D: .
DNA: TGTGCCAGCAGTGAAGGGGGGCTAAGCACAGATACGCAGTATTTT
CDR3: CASSEGGLSTDTQYF

J: TRBJ2-7
V: TRBV4-1
size: .
D: .
DNA: TGCGCCAGCAGCCAAGCACTACTGGGTCTTGGCGCGGAGCAGTACTTC
CDR3: CASSQALLGLGAEQYF

J: TRBJ1-2
V: TRBV2
size: .
D: .
DNA: TGTGCCAGCAGTGACCAAGCAGGCTCCTATGGCTACACCTTC
CDR3: CASSDQAGSYGYTF

J: TRBJ2-1
V: TRBV5-6
size: .
D: TRBD2
DNA: TGTGCCAGCAGCTTGGATGGGAGGGTGGGCAATGAGCAGTTCTTC
CDR3: CASSLDGRVGNEQFF

J: TRBJ2-7
V: TRBV4-2
size: .
D: TRBD1
DNA: TGTGCCAGCAGCCAAGATCTGGGACAGGGGTACTACGAGCAGTACTTC
CDR3: CASSQDLGQGYYEQYF

J: TRBJ2-1
V: TRBV9
size: .
D: TRBD2
DNA: TGTGCCAGCAGCCCCCGTGGTAGCGGGAGCTCCGGATACAATGAGCAGTTCTTC
CDR3: CASSPRGSGSSGYNEQFF

J: TRBJ1-4
V: TRBV5-1
size: .
D: .
DNA: TGCGCCAGCAGCGCCGGGACATCTAATGAAAAACTGTTTTTT
CDR3: CASSAGTSNEKLFF

J: TRBJ1-2
V: TRBV19
size: .
D: TRBD1
DNA: TGTGCCAGTACCCAGAGGGGCGACAGGGAAGACTATGGCTACACCTTC
CDR3: CASTQRGDREDYGYTF

J: TRBJ2-6
V: TRBV13
size: .
D: TRBD1
DNA: TGTGCCAGCAGCTCAAGGACAGGGGGCAATGGGGCCAACGTCCTGACTTTC
CDR3: CASSSRTGGNGANVLTF

J: TRBJ2-3
V: TRBV6-4
size: .
D: TRBD2
DNA: TGTGCCAGCAGTGAGAATATAGCGGGAGATCCAGATACGCAGTATTTT
CDR3: CASSENIAGDPDTQYF

J: TRBJ2-5
V: TRBV18
size: .
D: .
DNA: TGTGCCAGCTCACCACAGGGGGAGACCCAGTACTTC
CDR3: CASSPQGETQYF

J: TRBJ2-7
V: TRBV19
size: few
D: .
DNA: TGTGCCAGTAGGGAGGGCCATCTATTCTACGAGCAGTACTTC
CDR3: CASREGHLFYEQYF

J: TRBJ2-5
V: TRBV6-1
size: many
D: .
DNA: TGTGCCAGCCTAGAGGGTCAGGCCCAAGAGACCCAGTACTTC
CDR3: CASLEGQAQETQYF